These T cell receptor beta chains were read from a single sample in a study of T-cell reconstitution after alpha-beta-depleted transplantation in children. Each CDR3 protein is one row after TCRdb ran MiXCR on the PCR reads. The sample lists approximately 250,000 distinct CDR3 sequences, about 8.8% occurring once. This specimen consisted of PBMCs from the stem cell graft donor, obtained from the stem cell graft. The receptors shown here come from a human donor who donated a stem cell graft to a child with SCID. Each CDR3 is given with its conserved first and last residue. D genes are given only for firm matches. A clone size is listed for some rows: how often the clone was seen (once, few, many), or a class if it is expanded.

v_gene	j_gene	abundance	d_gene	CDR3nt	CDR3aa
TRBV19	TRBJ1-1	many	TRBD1	TGTGCCAGTAGTAAGTTGGGACAGATGAACACTGAAGCTTTCTTT	CASSKLGQMNTEAFF
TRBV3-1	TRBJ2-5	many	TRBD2	TGTGCCAGCAGCCGAGGACTAGATTACCAAGAGACCCAGTACTTC	CASSRGLDYQETQYF
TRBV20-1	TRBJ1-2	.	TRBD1	TGCAGTGGACAGGGGTCGGCCTATGGCTACACCTTC	CSGQGSAYGYTF
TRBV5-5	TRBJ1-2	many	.	TGTGCCAGCAGCTTACTGGACGGCTACACCTTC	CASSLLDGYTF
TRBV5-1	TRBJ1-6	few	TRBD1	TGCGCCAGCAGCCCGGGACAGGTGGCCTGGCCTTATAATTCACCCCTCCACTTT	CASSPGQVAWPYNSPLHF
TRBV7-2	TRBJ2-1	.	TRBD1	TGTGCCAGCAGCTTACGGGACAGGGGTTTGAGGGAGCAGTTCTTC	CASSLRDRGLREQFF
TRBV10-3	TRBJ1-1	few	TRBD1	TGTGCCATCAGTGACGAAGGGGGCGTTGAAGCTTTCTTT	CAISDEGGVEAFF
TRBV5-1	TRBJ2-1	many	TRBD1	TGCGCCAGCAGCTGGGCCGGGACAGGCGGTAATGAGCAGTTCTTC	CASSWAGTGGNEQFF
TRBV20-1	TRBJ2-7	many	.	TGCAGTGCTAGTTATGATTACGGCTACGAGCAGTACTTC	CSASYDYGYEQYF
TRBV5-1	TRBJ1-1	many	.	TGCGCCAGCAAGGAGGCAGGGGAGGCCACTGAAGCTTTCTTT	CASKEAGEATEAFF
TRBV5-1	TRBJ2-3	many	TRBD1	TGCGCCAGCAGCGGTGGACAGGGAAGCACAGATACGCAGTATTTT	CASSGGQGSTDTQYF
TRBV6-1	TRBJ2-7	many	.	TGTGCCAGCAGTCGCCCGGCGGGTGACTACGAGCAGTACTTC	CASSRPAGDYEQYF
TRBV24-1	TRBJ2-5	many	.	TGTGCCACCAGTGATTTGCTGGTCGAGGGATTGGCCCAGTACTTC	CATSDLLVEGLAQYF
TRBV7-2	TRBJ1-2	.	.	TGTGCCAGCAGCTTAGAGCCTTTGGGTGGCTACACCTTC	CASSLEPLGGYTF
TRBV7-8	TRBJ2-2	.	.	TGTGCCAGCAGCTTGGCCCTGGGGCAGAACACCGGGGAGCTGTTTTTT	CASSLALGQNTGELFF
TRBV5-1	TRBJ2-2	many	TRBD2	TGCGCCAGCAGCACCGGGACTAGCGGGTATCCCGGGGAGCTGTTTTTT	CASSTGTSGYPGELFF
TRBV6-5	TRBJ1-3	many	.	TGTGCCAGCAGTTACATGGCTCAGGGAAACACCATATATTTT	CASSYMAQGNTIYF
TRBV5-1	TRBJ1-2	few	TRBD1	TGCGCCAGCAGCTTGGAGGGGGCAGGGAGAGGCTACACCTTC	CASSLEGAGRGYTF
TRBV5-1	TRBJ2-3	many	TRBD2	TGCGCCAGCAGCGCGGGACTAGCGGACCCCACAGATACGCAGTATTTT	CASSAGLADPTDTQYF
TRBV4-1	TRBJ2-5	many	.	TGCGCCAGCAGCCCCCGATCCGGCAGGGGAAAAGAGACCCAGTACTTC	CASSPRSGRGKETQYF
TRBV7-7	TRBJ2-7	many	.	TGTGCCAGCTGGGGTGGGGGGGACATCGATATTTACGAGCAGTACTTC	CASWGGGDIDIYEQYF
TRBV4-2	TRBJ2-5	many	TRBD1	TGTGCCAGCAGCCAAGATGGGACAGGGGGATCCAGAGAGACCCAGTACTTC	CASSQDGTGGSRETQYF
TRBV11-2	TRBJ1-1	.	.	TGTGCCAGCAGCTTATTCGCATTTGAAGCTTTCTTT	CASSLFAFEAFF
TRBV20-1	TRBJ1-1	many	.	TGCAGTGCTCAGCGGACGGATGAAGCTTTCTTT	CSAQRTDEAFF
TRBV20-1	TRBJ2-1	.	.	TGCAGTGCCGCGGACCCGTCAGGGGGGGGTTACAATGAGCAGTTCTTC	CSAADPSGGGYNEQFF
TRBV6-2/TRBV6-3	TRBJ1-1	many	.	TGTGCCAGCAGTTACTCGAGTTCTTCGAAAGCTTTCTTT	CASSYSSSSKAFF
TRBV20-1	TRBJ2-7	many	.	TGCAGTGCTAGGAACAGGCTCTCCTACGAGCAGTACTTC	CSARNRLSYEQYF
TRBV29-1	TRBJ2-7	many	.	TGCAGCGTTGTAACAGCATCCTACGAGCAGTACTTC	CSVVTASYEQYF
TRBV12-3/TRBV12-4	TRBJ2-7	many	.	TGTGCCAGCAGTCACACCTGGGACTTCGGACAGGACGAGCAGTACTTC	CASSHTWDFGQDEQYF
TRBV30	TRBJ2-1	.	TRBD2	TGTGCCCGGGGGGACGGGTCGGGGCAGTTCTTC	CARGDGSGQFF
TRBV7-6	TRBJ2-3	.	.	TGTGCCAGCAGCTTAGTGGGCCATTCCACAGATACGCAGTATTTT	CASSLVGHSTDTQYF
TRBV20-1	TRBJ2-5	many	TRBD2	TGCAGTGCCCAGCCCTTCAGCGGGGGGGCTGAGACCCAGTACTTC	CSAQPFSGGAETQYF
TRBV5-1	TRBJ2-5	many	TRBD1	TGCGCCAGCAGCTTGCAGGGACAGCAAGAGACCCAGTACTTC	CASSLQGQQETQYF
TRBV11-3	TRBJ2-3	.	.	TGTGCCAGCAGCTTTAGGGATCCAGATACGCAGTATTTT	CASSFRDPDTQYF
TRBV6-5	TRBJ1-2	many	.	TGTGCCAGCAGTTACTCATCAGGGGCGACCGGGGTTTATGGCTACACCTTC	CASSYSSGATGVYGYTF
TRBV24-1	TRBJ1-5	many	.	TGTGCCACCAGTGATTCGCGCAGGCCCTATCAGCCCCAGCATTTT	CATSDSRRPYQPQHF
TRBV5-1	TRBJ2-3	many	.	TGCGCCAGCAGCTTAAGGGCTGGGGCACCAGATACGCAGTATTTT	CASSLRAGAPDTQYF
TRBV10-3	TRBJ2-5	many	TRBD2	TGTGCCATCAGCAAGGGACTAGCGGGGTCCCAAGAGACCCAGTACTTC	CAISKGLAGSQETQYF
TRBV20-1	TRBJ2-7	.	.	TGCAGTGCTAGTGAAACGGGGGAGATCTACGAGCAGTACTTC	CSASETGEIYEQYF
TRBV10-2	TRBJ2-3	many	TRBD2	TGCGCCAGCACGGGACTAGCGGGGCGGGATACGCAGTATTTT	CASTGLAGRDTQYF
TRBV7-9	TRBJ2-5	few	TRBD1	TGTGCCAGCAGCCGCCTGAGACAGGGTAGAGAGACCCAGTACTTC	CASSRLRQGRETQYF
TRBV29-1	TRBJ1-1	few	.	TGCAGCGTTGTGGTAGCCACTGAAGCTTTCTTT	CSVVVATEAFF
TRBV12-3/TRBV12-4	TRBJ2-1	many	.	TGTGCCAGCAGTTTAATGGGGCGCCAGTTCTTC	CASSLMGRQFF
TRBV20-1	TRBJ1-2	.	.	TGCAGTGCTAGAGGAGCCCTCGCCCAAATCTATGGCTACACCTTC	CSARGALAQIYGYTF
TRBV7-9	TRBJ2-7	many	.	TGTGCCAGCAGCTTGCGCTTTGGCGAGCAGTACTTC	CASSLRFGEQYF
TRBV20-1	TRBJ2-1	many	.	TGCAGTGCTAGAGACACAGGGTACAATGAGCAGTTCTTC	CSARDTGYNEQFF
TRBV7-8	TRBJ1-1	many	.	TGTGCCAGCACCAAATACAGGGTCCCTAACACTGAAGCTTTCTTT	CASTKYRVPNTEAFF
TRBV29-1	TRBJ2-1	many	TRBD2	TGCAGCGCCTTGGAGGGCGGGGGTCGGTACAATGAGCAGTTCTTC	CSALEGGGRYNEQFF
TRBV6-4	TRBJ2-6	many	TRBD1	TGTGCCAGCAGCGCACAGGGGTTATCTGGGGCCAACGTCCTGACTTTC	CASSAQGLSGANVLTF
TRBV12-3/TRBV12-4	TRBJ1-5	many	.	TGTGCCAGCAGTTTACGGCAGGTTAGCAATCAGCCCCAGCATTTT	CASSLRQVSNQPQHF
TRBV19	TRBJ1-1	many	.	TGTGCCAGTAGTATGGGGGAGCATGCGGAAGCTTTCTTT	CASSMGEHAEAFF
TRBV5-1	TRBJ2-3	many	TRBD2	TGCGCCAGCAGCTTGGGGCTAGCGGGTTCGACAGATACGCAGTATTTT	CASSLGLAGSTDTQYF
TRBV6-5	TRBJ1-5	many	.	TGTGCCAGCAGCCGGCCTGCTCAGCCCCAGCATTTT	CASSRPAQPQHF